This TCR beta chain was captured by sequencing in a study of T cells expressing NK-cell markers. Germline V gene lookup returns CDR1 SGHTS and CDR2 YDEGEE. This CDR3 contains 15 residues. No DNA is given; TCRdb re-called the 5' RACE reads and lists each CDR3 protein once. In total, the table holds 440,000 or so distinct CDR3 sequences. This receptor was taken from a woman between 18 and 70 years old in good health. The chain uses TRBV5-8 and TRBJ2-5; the D call from TCRdb, TRBD1, cannot be confirmed without DNA. Input material: blood T cells: a sorted CD56 or NKG2C T cell subset, CD4+ or CD8+ T cells, or bulk PBMC T cells (not recorded which). CDR3 loop: CASRKGQGRVETQYF.